This TCR beta chain comes out of a study of blood T cell repertoires in COVID-19. Study overall: Italy, Spain and the United States were the sources of the convalescent and acute COVID-19 samples. In each case, the material was cDNA or gDNA derived from T cells, B-cell-depleted T cells, or PBMCs.

In the original processing: The authors estimated nucleated cell counts from reference gene primer amplification. Assay used: immunoSEQ multiplex PCR; TCRdb lists only in-frame clones, some missing. The DNA was the basis for D and trimming; V, J and clone size are from that table. The sample has 150,000 to 200,000 clones, about four fifths seen once. Germline V gene sequence: CDR1 SGHRS, CDR2 YFSETQ. There are 14 residues in the CDR3. V lost 3 bases to trimming and J lost 6 bases, with 15 bases between them. V gene TRBV5-1 combines with J gene TRBJ1-1; no clear D. This TCR derives from a man aged 60-69 years with active or convalescent COVID-19. The specimen was peripheral blood. CDR3 region: CASSSTSGSPEAFF. DNA for the CDR3: TGCGCCAGCAGCTCAACTTCAGGCAGCCCTGAAGCTTTCTTT.